This T cell receptor (beta chain) was sequenced for a study of blood T cell repertoires in COVID-19. Per the study methods: It was from reference gene primer amplification that nucleated cell counts were estimated. Clones were sequenced by immunoSEQ multiplex PCR, and TCRdb holds only the in-frame ones, with some missing. From that table come the V and J calls and clone size; the DNA was used to work out D and trimming. The table records about 490,000 clones, approximately 85% of them present only once. A single count supports this clone. The germline V gene has CDR1 WSHSY and CDR2 SAAADI. The CDR3 sequence is 19 residues long. Trimming removed 8 bases from V and 7 bases from J; junction bases left unmatched: 25.

The chain combines TRBV10-2 with TRBJ1-5, with TRBD1 matching 8 bases. The sequence was collected from a human donor in a cohort sampled during active COVID-19. The sequenced sample consisted of peripheral blood. The CDR3 sequence is CASLRIPTGGIAICQPQHF. In DNA, the CDR3 is TGCGCCAGCCTCAGAATCCCAACAGGGGGAATTGCTATCTGCCAGCCCCAGCATTTT.